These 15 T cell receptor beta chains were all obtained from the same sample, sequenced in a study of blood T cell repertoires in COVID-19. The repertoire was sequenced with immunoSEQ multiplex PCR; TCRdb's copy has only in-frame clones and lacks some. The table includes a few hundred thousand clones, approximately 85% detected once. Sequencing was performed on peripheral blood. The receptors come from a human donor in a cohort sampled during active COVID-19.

The CDR3 coding sequence is TGCGCCAGCAGCCAGACTAGGTATGAGCAGTTCTTC. Its protein product is CASSQTRYEQFF. This chain uses TRBV5-1 with TRBJ2-1, with a tentative D call TRBD2 (6 bases). V was clipped by 4 bases and J by 8 bases, with 10 bases between them. This CDR3 has 12 residues. In germline, CDR1 is SGHRS, CDR2 YFSETQ.

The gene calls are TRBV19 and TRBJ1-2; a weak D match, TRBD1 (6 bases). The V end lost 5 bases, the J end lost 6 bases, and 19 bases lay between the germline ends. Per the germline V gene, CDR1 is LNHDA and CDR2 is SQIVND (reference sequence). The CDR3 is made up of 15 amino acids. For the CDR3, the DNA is TGTGCCAGTAGTGCCCGGGACACCCTCGGGGATGGCTACACCTTC. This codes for CASSARDTLGDGYTF.

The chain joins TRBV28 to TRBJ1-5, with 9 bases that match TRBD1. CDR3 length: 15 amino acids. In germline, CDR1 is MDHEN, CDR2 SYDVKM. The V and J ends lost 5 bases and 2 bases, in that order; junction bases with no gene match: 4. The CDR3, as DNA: TGTGCCAGCAGTCAACAGGGGGCCGGCAATCAGCCCCAGCATTTT. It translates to CASSQQGAGNQPQHF. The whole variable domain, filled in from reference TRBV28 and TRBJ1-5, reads DVKVTQSSRYLVKRTGEKVFLECVQDMDHENMFWYRQDPGLGLRLIYFSYDVKMKEKGDIPEGYSVSREKKERFSLILESASTNQTSMYLCASSQQGAGNQPQHFGDGTRLSIL.

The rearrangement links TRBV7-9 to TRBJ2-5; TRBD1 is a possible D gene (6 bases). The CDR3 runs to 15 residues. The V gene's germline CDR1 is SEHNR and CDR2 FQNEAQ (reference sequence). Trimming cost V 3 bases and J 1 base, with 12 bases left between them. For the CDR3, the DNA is TGTGCCAGCAGCTTCCCGGGACATCTCCAAGAGACCCAGTACTTC. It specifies CASSFPGHLQETQYF.

This chain's CDR3 is CASRPGGSTYEQYF. Here the CDR3 DNA reads TGTGCCAGTAGGCCCGGCGGGAGTACCTACGAGCAGTACTTC. This sequence joins TRBV19 and TRBJ2-7; 7 bases match TRBD2. Losses at the gene ends were 6 bases for V and 2 bases for J; bases not matched to a gene: 7. Germline assignment: CDR1 LNHDA and CDR2 SQIVND (reference sequence). This CDR3 comprises 14 residues.

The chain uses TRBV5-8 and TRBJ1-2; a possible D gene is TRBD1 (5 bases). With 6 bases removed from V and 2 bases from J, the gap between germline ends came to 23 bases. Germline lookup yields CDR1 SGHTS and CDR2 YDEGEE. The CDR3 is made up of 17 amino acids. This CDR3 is CASTPPRDGKKNYGYTF. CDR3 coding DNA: TGTGCCAGCACCCCTCCCAGGGATGGAAAAAAAAACTATGGCTACACCTTC.

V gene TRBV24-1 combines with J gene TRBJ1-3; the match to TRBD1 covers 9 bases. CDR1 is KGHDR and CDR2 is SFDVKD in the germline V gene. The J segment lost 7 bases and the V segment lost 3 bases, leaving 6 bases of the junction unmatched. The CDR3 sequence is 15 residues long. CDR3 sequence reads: CATSDQRQGDNTIYF. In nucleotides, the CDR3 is TGTGCCACCAGTGATCAAAGACAGGGGGATAACACCATATATTTT.

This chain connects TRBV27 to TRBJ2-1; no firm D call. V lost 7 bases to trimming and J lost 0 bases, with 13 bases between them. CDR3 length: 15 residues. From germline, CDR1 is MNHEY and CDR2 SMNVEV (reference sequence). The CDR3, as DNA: TGTGCCAGCAAATTCCGTCCGAGCTCCTACAATGAGCAGTTCTTC. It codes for CASKFRPSSYNEQFF.

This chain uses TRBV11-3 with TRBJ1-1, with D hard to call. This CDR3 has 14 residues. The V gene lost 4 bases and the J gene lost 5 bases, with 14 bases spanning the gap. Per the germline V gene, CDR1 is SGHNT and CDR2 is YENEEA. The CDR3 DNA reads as TGTGCCAGCAGCTGGGTGCGGGCGAGGACTGAAGCTTTCTTT. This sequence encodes CASSWVRARTEAFF.

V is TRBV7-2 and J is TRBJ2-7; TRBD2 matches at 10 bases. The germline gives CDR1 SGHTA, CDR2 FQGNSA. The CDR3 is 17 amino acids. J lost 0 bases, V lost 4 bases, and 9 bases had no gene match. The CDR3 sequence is CASSWGLAGGRSYEQYF. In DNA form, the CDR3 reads TGTGCCAGCAGCTGGGGGTTAGCGGGGGGTCGCTCCTACGAGCAGTACTTC.

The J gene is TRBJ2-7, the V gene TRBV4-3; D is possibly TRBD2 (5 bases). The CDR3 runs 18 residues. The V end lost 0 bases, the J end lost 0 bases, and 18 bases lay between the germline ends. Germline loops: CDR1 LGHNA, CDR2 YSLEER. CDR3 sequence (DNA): TGCGCCAGCAGCCAAGAGACCATCACGGACTTAACCTCCTACGAGCAGTACTTC. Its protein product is CASSQETITDLTSYEQYF.

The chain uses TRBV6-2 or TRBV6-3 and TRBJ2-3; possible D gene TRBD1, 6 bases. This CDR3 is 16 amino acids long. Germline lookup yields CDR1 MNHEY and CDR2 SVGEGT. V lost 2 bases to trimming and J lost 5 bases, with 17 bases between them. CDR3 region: CASSYDPGDSVDTQYF. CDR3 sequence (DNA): TGTGCCAGCAGTTACGACCCAGGGGATTCTGTAGATACGCAGTATTTT.

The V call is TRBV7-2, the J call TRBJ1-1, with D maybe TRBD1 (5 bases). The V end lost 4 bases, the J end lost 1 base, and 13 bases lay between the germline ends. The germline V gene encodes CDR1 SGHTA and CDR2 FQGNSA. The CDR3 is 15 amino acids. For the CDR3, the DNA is TGTGCCAGCAGCTCCTTCACAGGCGGGAACACTGAAGCTTTCTTT. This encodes CASSSFTGGNTEAFF.

The DNA of the CDR3 is TGTGCCAGCAGTGAAGCGGGTCAGGGACTTAATTCACCCCTCCACTTT. It yields the protein CASSEAGQGLNSPLHF. The chain uses TRBV2 and TRBJ1-6; D possibly corresponds to TRBD1 (5 bases). The germline V gene has CDR1 SNHLY and CDR2 FYNNEI. The CDR3 spans 16 residues. V lost 0 bases and J 6 bases, leaving 12 bases between the germline ends.

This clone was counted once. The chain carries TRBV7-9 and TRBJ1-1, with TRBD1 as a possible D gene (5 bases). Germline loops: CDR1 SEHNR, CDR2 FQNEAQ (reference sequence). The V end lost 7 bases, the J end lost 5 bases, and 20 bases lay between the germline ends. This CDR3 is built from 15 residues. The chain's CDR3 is CASTWGMGGDTEAFF. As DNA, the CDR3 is TGTGCCAGCACCTGGGGTATGGGGGGTGATACTGAAGCTTTCTTT.